The next 12 T cell receptor beta chains were all read from a single sample in a study of cytomegalovirus exposure and HLA in healthy donors. PCR was performed using 60 Vbeta and 13 Jbeta primers. Assay: immunoSEQ multiplex PCR; the TCRdb copy retains only in-frame clones and omits some. Of just over 150,000 clones detected, 80% to 90% appear once; the ten largest clones hold nearly 2%. The sequencing input was PBMCs. Receptors were obtained from a woman in her late teens or twenties in good health and CMV-seronegative.

The gene calls are TRBV5-1 and TRBJ1-2; TRBD1 might be the D (5 bases). Looked up from germline, CDR1 is SGHRS and CDR2 is YFSETQ. V shed 1 base and J shed 4 bases, with 14 bases lying between them. The CDR3 has 15 residues. CDR3 nucleotides: TGCGCCAGCAGCTTGTCATGGGGGGAACCCTATGGCTACACCTTC. Its protein is CASSLSWGEPYGYTF. Full variable domain (missing parts from reference TRBV5-1 and TRBJ1-2): KAGVTQTPRYLIKTRGQQVTLSCSPISGHRSVSWYQQTPGQGLQFLFEYFSETQRNKGNFPGRFSGRQFSNSRSEMNVSTLELGDSALYLCASSLSWGEPYGYTFGSGTRLTVV.

The chain couples TRBV30 to TRBJ2-5; TRBD1 aligns across 7 bases. Germline CDR1 is GTSNPN and CDR2 is SVGIG (reference sequence). J lost 1 base, V lost 3 bases, and 2 bases had no gene match. CDR3 size: 13 residues. The CDR3 loop reads CAWSRDSQETQYF. In DNA form, the CDR3 reads TGTGCCTGGAGCAGGGACAGCCAAGAGACCCAGTACTTC.

J is TRBJ1-1 and V is TRBV6-1; 9 nucleotides align to TRBD1. With 5 bases clipped from V and 1 base from J, the junction kept 2 bases outside the gene matches. The CDR3 sequence is 14 residues long. Germline CDR1 reads MNHNS; CDR2 reads SASEGT. The CDR3 coding sequence is TGTGCCAGCAGTCGACAGGGGGGGAACACTGAAGCTTTCTTT. Translation: CASSRQGGNTEAFF.

The chain employs TRBV27 and TRBJ1-6; D is possibly TRBD1 (6 bases). Deletions cut 5 bases from V and 10 bases from J, with 15 bases between. There are 14 residues in the CDR3. Germline CDR1 reads MNHEY; CDR2 reads SMNVEV (reference sequence). This chain's CDR3 is CASSSQGKLSPLHF. The DNA for the CDR3 is TGTGCCAGCAGTAGTCAGGGGAAGCTCTCACCCCTCCACTTT.

A remark on this clone: Other nucleotide sequences from this sample produce the same CDR3. The rearrangement uses TRBV7-9 and TRBJ1-1; D may be TRBD1 (6 bases). The germline gives CDR1 SEHNR, CDR2 FQNEAQ (reference sequence). The CDR3 consists of 13 residues. Trimming removed 4 bases at V and 5 bases at J, with 11 bases between. The CDR3 loop reads CASSSQGGTEAFF. The CDR3 coding sequence is TGTGCCAGCAGCTCACAGGGTGGGACTGAAGCTTTCTTT.

V usage is TRBV5-5 and J usage is TRBJ1-5; D remains unclear. The length of the CDR3 is 13 residues. Germline-derived CDR1 and CDR2 are SGHKS and YYEKEE (reference sequence). V was clipped by 1 base and J by 7 bases, with 9 bases between them. The CDR3 sequence is CASSLFPAQPQHF. The CDR3, as DNA: TGTGCCAGCAGCTTGTTTCCCGCGCAGCCCCAGCATTTT.

V is TRBV13 and J is TRBJ2-5, with TRBD2 identical over 8 bases. The CDR3 length is 15 residues. Trimming removed 3 bases from V and 5 bases from J; junction bases left unmatched: 8. Germline V lookup: CDR1 PRHDT, CDR2 FYEKMQ (reference sequence). CDR3 DNA sequence: TGTGCCAGCAGCTTCCGGGGGGGGGCCGCCGAGACCCAGTACTTC. Translating it yields CASSFRGGAAETQYF.

The CDR3 here is CASSDRGPQETQYF. The CDR3 region has the DNA TGTGCCAGCAGTGACAGGGGGCCTCAAGAGACCCAGTACTTC. The chain recombines TRBV27 with TRBJ2-5; 10 bases are a match to TRBD1. Losses at the gene ends were 5 bases for V and 2 bases for J; bases not matched to a gene: 2. Germline CDR1 and CDR2: MNHEY and SMNVEV (reference sequence). The CDR3 runs to 14 residues.

The genes are TRBV29-1 and TRBJ1-2; TRBD1 might be the D (5 bases). The CDR3 runs to 13 residues. Germline V gene lookup returns CDR1 SQVTM and CDR2 ANQGSEA. V shed 4 bases and J shed 1 base, with 10 bases lying between them. CDR3 sequence reads: CSVGQLLNYGYTF. CDR3 sequence (DNA): TGCAGCGTTGGACAGCTTCTTAACTATGGCTACACCTTC.

This clone was detected only a few times. The rearrangement joins TRBV6-6 to TRBJ1-2; D remains ambiguous. The V gene's germline CDR1 is MNHNY and CDR2 SVGAGI (reference sequence). V was shortened by 6 bases and J by 0 bases, with 11 bases between the two germline ends. The CDR3 length is 14 residues. CDR3 sequence (DNA): TGTGCCAGCAGCCCCTGGCGGTCTAACTATGGCTACACCTTC. This sequence encodes CASSPWRSNYGYTF.

This rearrangement joins TRBV28 to TRBJ1-4; D possibly corresponds to TRBD1 (5 bases). The CDR3 is 16 amino acids. Trimming pared 7 bases from V and 7 bases from J, leaving 22 bases between. CDR1 MDHEN and CDR2 SYDVKM come from the germline V gene. CDR3 sequence (DNA): TGTGCCAGCAAGGTTGGAGGGTCAGGGTTTGGTGAAAAACTGTTTTTT. This codes for CASKVGGSGFGEKLFF.

The V gene is TRBV4-1, the J gene TRBJ2-3; 8 positions agree with TRBD2. The length of the CDR3 is 15 residues. Trimming took 0 bases from V and 6 from J; bases not matched to a gene: 5. The germline CDR1 and CDR2 sequences are MGHRA and YSYEKL. CDR3 sequence (DNA): TGCGCCAGCAGCCAAGATACGGGAGGGTTCGATACGCAGTATTTT. The encoded protein is CASSQDTGGFDTQYF.